The rows below give T cell receptor beta chains drawn from one sample of a study of blood T cell repertoires in COVID-19. Here immunoSEQ multiplex PCR was the method, and the copy in TCRdb shows in-frame clones only, minus some. This table has about 38,000 clones, 85% to 95% appearing once. Sequencing used peripheral blood. These receptors all stem from a human donor with active COVID-19. The donor label of this sample is uncertain. CDR3s include the opening cysteine and the closing phenylalanine or tryptophan. A D gene is named only where the DNA matches it firmly. Not every row has a clone size; where given, it reads once, few, many or a size class.

j_gene	abundance	v_gene	d_gene	CDR3aa	CDR3nt
TRBJ1-1	NA	TRBV6-2/TRBV6-3	TRBD1	CASSYSAGTGLVNTEAFF	TGTGCCAGCAGTTACAGTGCCGGGACAGGGCTTGTGAACACTGAAGCTTTCTTT
TRBJ2-2	NA	TRBV5-1	NA	CASSLSSGTGGTGELFF	TGCGCCAGCAGCTTGTCTAGCGGGACAGGCGGCACCGGGGAGCTGTTTTTT
TRBJ2-1	NA	TRBV6-5	NA	CASSYSWGDEQFF	TGTGCCAGCAGTTACTCATGGGGGGATGAGCAGTTCTTC
TRBJ1-2	NA	TRBV5-8	TRBD1	CASSFRTGFFYGYTF	TGTGCCAGCAGCTTTCGGACAGGGTTTTTTTACGGCTACACCTTC
TRBJ1-2	NA	TRBV5-6	TRBD1	CASSLGQGAGGYTF	TGTGCCAGCAGCTTAGGACAGGGGGCTGGCGGCTACACCTTC
TRBJ2-3	NA	TRBV18	NA	CASSPSTGTDTQYF	TGTGCCAGCTCACCGTCGACTGGCACAGATACGCAGTATTTT
TRBJ1-6	NA	TRBV6-5	NA	CASSYFGRVGSPLHF	TGTGCCAGCAGTTACTTTGGCAGGGTGGGTTCACCCCTCCACTTT
TRBJ2-7	NA	TRBV7-2	NA	CASSLIGGNYEQYF	TGTGCCAGCAGCTTAATCGGCGGGAACTACGAGCAGTACTTC
TRBJ2-5	NA	TRBV2	NA	CASSEGMETQYF	TGTGCCAGCAGCGAGGGTATGGAGACCCAGTACTTC
TRBJ1-6	once	TRBV19	NA	CASTEDSSRSPLHF	TGTGCCAGTACCGAGGACAGTTCTCGGTCACCCCTCCACTTT
TRBJ1-2	NA	TRBV2	NA	CASSWDTSNYGYTF	TGTGCCAGCAGTTGGGACACCTCTAACTATGGCTACACCTTC
TRBJ1-1	NA	TRBV4-3	NA	CASSQGGRGNTEAFF	TGCGCCAGCAGCCAAGGTGGCAGGGGCAACACTGAAGCTTTCTTT
TRBJ2-7	once	TRBV28	TRBD1	CASKQGAREQYF	TGTGCCAGCAAACAGGGGGCTCGTGAGCAGTACTTC
TRBJ2-3	NA	TRBV11-3	TRBD2	CASIKSGGDTQYF	TGTGCCAGCATCAAAAGCGGGGGAGATACGCAGTATTTT
TRBJ2-5	NA	TRBV5-6	NA	CASRTLAGETQYF	TGTGCCAGCAGAACATTAGCAGGGGAGACCCAGTACTTC
TRBJ2-2	NA	TRBV3-1/TRBV3-2	NA	CASSQVASPPGELFF	TGTGCCAGCAGCCAAGTGGCTAGCCCCCCCGGGGAGCTGTTTTTT
TRBJ2-7	NA	TRBV19	NA	CASSVGQYYEQYF	TGTGCCAGTAGTGTTGGACAGTACTACGAGCAGTACTTC
TRBJ1-1	NA	TRBV2	NA	CASQMGGDGKAFF	TGTGCCAGCCAGATGGGGGGGGATGGTAAAGCTTTCTTT
TRBJ2-6	NA	TRBV2	NA	CASRAAGANVLTF	TGTGCCAGCAGGGCTGCTGGGGCCAACGTCCTGACTTTC
TRBJ2-5	NA	TRBV4-1	NA	CASSQGQQETQYF	TGCGCCAGCAGCCAGGGGCAGCAAGAGACCCAGTACTTC
TRBJ1-3	NA	TRBV5-4	NA	CASSFPQTDTTIGNTIYF	TGTGCCAGCAGCTTCCCCCAGACAGACACAACGATTGGAAACACCATATATTTT
TRBJ2-5	NA	TRBV7-2	NA	CASSLPSTGAGAQYF	TGTGCCAGCAGCCTCCCTTCCACGGGTGCAGGGGCCCAGTACTTC
TRBJ2-7	NA	TRBV15	TRBD1	CATSRDMPGQGAYEQYF	TGTGCCACCAGCAGAGACATGCCGGGACAGGGCGCCTACGAGCAGTACTTC
TRBJ1-3	NA	TRBV3-1/TRBV3-2	NA	CASSGCPPIYTRNTIYF	TGTGCCAGCAGCGGCTGCCCTCCCATTTACACACGAAACACCATATATTTT
TRBJ1-1	NA	TRBV7-2	NA	CASSLLPQGGEAFF	TGTGCCAGCAGCTTACTACCGCAGGGCGGCGAAGCTTTCTTT
TRBJ1-4	NA	TRBV15	TRBD1	CATSSARGRHEKLFF	TGTGCCACCAGCAGTGCAAGGGGGCGGCATGAAAAACTGTTTTTT
TRBJ2-7	NA	TRBV2	TRBD1	CANRQGTYEQYF	TGTGCCAACCGACAGGGAACCTACGAGCAGTACTTC
TRBJ2-5	NA	TRBV7-9	NA	CASSLRGSGVQETQYF	TGTGCCAGCAGCTTAAGAGGTTCGGGGGTACAAGAGACCCAGTACTTC
TRBJ2-1	NA	TRBV15	NA	CATSTGDNPSYGEQFF	TGTGCCACCAGCACCGGGGACAACCCTTCTTATGGTGAGCAGTTCTTC
TRBJ2-7	few	TRBV6-6	NA	CASSYSHEQYF	TGTGCCAGCAGTTATAGCCACGAGCAGTACTTC
TRBJ2-3	once	TRBV7-7	NA	CASSQGGASTDTQYF	TGTGCTAGCAGCCAAGGGGGGGCTAGCACAGATACGCAGTATTTT
TRBJ1-1	NA	TRBV20-1	NA	CSAGGGANTEAFF	TGCAGTGCTGGTGGGGGCGCGAACACTGAAGCTTTCTTT
TRBJ2-5	once	TRBV7-6	NA	CASGGASETQYF	TGTGCCAGCGGGGGGGCCTCAGAGACCCAGTACTTC
TRBJ1-3	NA	TRBV28	NA	CASSNTGISGNTIYF	TGTGCCAGCAGTAATACAGGGATCTCTGGAAACACCATATATTTT
TRBJ2-1	NA	TRBV5-1	TRBD1	CASSLGTGLQFF	TGCGCCAGCAGCTTAGGGACAGGGTTACAATTCTTC
TRBJ2-3	NA	TRBV10-3	TRBD1	CAIRPGQITDTQYF	TGTGCCATCAGGCCGGGACAGATCACAGATACGCAGTATTTT
TRBJ2-7	NA	TRBV27	TRBD2	CASSWASGNYEQYF	TGTGCCAGCAGTTGGGCTAGCGGGAACTACGAGCAGTACTTC
TRBJ1-1	NA	TRBV14	NA	CASSRPGVGVTEAFF	TGTGCCAGCAGCCGACCAGGGGTTGGGGTCACTGAAGCTTTCTTT
TRBJ2-2	NA	TRBV4-3	TRBD2	CASSQDSASGIPGELFF	TGCGCCAGCAGCCAAGACTCGGCTAGCGGGATTCCCGGGGAGCTGTTTTTT
TRBJ2-3	NA	TRBV7-8	NA	CASSLVRTGSLAGKADTQYF	TGTGCCAGCAGCTTAGTTCGGACAGGATCATTAGCGGGAAAGGCAGATACGCAGTATTTT
TRBJ1-2	NA	TRBV7-2	NA	CASSLDTQNRGGYTF	TGTGCCAGCAGCTTAGATACGCAAAATCGGGGAGGCTACACCTTC
TRBJ2-5	NA	TRBV29-1	TRBD2	CSVEIREGYQETQYF	TGCAGCGTTGAAATCCGGGAGGGGTATCAAGAGACCCAGTACTTC
TRBJ2-5	NA	TRBV5-6	TRBD1	CASSRPTGLETQYF	TGTGCCAGCAGCAGACCGACAGGGTTGGAGACCCAGTACTTC
TRBJ2-3	NA	TRBV11-2	TRBD2	CASSLGGLAYTQYF	TGTGCCAGCAGCTTAGGGGGACTAGCATATACGCAGTATTTT
TRBJ2-1	NA	TRBV5-1	TRBD2	CASSAASGGAINEQFF	TGCGCCAGCAGCGCCGCTAGCGGGGGGGCCATCAATGAGCAGTTCTTC
TRBJ1-1	NA	TRBV19	NA	CASPGRAGDLNTEAFF	TGTGCCAGTCCCGGGCGTGCAGGGGATTTGAACACTGAAGCTTTCTTT
TRBJ1-2	NA	TRBV7-9	NA	CASSFRGLYGYTF	TGTGCCAGCAGCTTCAGGGGTCTCTATGGCTACACCTTC
TRBJ2-7	NA	TRBV5-1	TRBD2	CASSFVAGAPYEQYF	TGCGCCAGCAGCTTCGTAGCGGGAGCGCCATACGAGCAGTACTTC
TRBJ1-2	NA	TRBV23-1	NA	CASRVGHGSGYGYTF	TGCGCCAGCAGGGTAGGTCACGGCTCGGGCTATGGCTACACCTTC
TRBJ2-3	NA	TRBV7-9	TRBD2	CASSSMSGGYTDTQYF	TGTGCCAGCAGCTCAATGAGCGGGGGGTACACAGATACGCAGTATTTT
TRBJ2-7	NA	TRBV5-4	TRBD1	CASSSPGQSSYEQYF	TGTGCCAGCAGTTCACCGGGACAGTCGTCCTACGAGCAGTACTTC
TRBJ1-4	NA	TRBV6-6	TRBD1	CASSYGDRGGEKLFF	TGTGCCAGCAGTTACGGGGACAGGGGTGGTGAAAAACTGTTTTTT
TRBJ1-2	NA	TRBV29-1	NA	CSVRSGTNYGYTF	TGCAGCGTTCGTTCAGGGACTAACTATGGCTACACCTTC
TRBJ2-7	NA	TRBV18	NA	CASSRGQSYEQYF	TGTGCCAGCTCACGTGGACAGTCCTACGAGCAGTACTTC
TRBJ2-7	NA	TRBV6-5	TRBD1	CASRTTGGNYEQYF	TGTGCCAGTCGAACTACAGGGGGCAACTACGAGCAGTACTTC
TRBJ2-7	NA	TRBV3-1/TRBV3-2	TRBD1	CASSRDRGVYEQYF	TGTGCCAGCAGCCGTGACAGGGGAGTCTACGAGCAGTACTTC
TRBJ1-2	once	TRBV25-1	NA	CASSPQGSYGYTF	TGTGCCAGCAGTCCACAGGGAAGCTATGGCTACACCTTC
TRBJ2-6	NA	TRBV18	NA	CASSPFPQGDSGANVLTF	TGTGCCAGCTCACCATTCCCCCAGGGTGACTCTGGGGCCAACGTCCTGACTTTC
TRBJ2-7	NA	TRBV12-3/TRBV12-4	NA	CASRSGIYEQYF	TGTGCCAGCAGGTCTGGCATCTACGAGCAGTACTTC
TRBJ2-6	NA	TRBV4-3	TRBD2	CASSQTYLAGGSGANVLTF	TGCGCCAGCAGCCAAACATACCTAGCGGGAGGGTCTGGGGCCAACGTCCTGACTTTC